Below, one T cell receptor beta chain is given with its context. The antigen this receptor binds is unknown. Qualities for individual bases were not recorded, and no much larger clone is one base off. These data belong to a study of T cells in Graves' hyperthyroidism and ophthalmopathy (dated by TCRdb to 2018 to 2020). For context, the study as a whole: Peripheral blood was sampled at the time of initial diagnosis, prior to any treatment. To identify TCR V-J signatures that set the groups apart, the researchers used a discovery cohort of about a hundred patients, made up of 43 with Graves' ophthalmopathy and some 56 with stable Graves' hyperthyroidism. An independent validation cohort of under 20 hyperthyroidism patients and 17 patients who later progressed to ophthalmopathy tested prospective prediction of ophthalmopathy. For training and testing, the 100 or so patients in the discovery cohort were randomly divided in a 7:3 ratio. In addition, the study compared T-cell repertoires in thyroid tissue and in blood from about 6 Graves' hyperthyroidism patients. Following sampling, methimazole starting at 30 mg daily was given to hyperthyroidism patients, and high-dose intravenous methylprednisolone was given to ophthalmopathy patients. The paper describes TCR Vbeta CDR3 sequencing of around 140 peripheral blood samples, made up of some 40 ophthalmopathy patients, approximately 76 hyperthyroidism patients and 17 progressor patients.

Broader findings and caveats from the paper: Ophthalmopathy was separated from stable hyperthyroidism by a 13 V-J signature model, with approximately 86% sensitivity and about 81% specificity obtained in cross-validation and 80%/75% obtained in testing. During validation, the model predicted progression to ophthalmopathy a median of around 7 months ahead of onset, with just under 71% sensitivity and almost 75% specificity. Most expanded thyroid clonotypes (frequency above 0.001) were also detected in blood, suggesting blood repertoires may reflect thyroid immune responses. Sample size was not statistically predetermined, and blinding of investigators to group allocation was not performed.

Reading from cysteine to phenylalanine, the CDR3 counts 16 amino acids. This entry keeps only the CDR3 DNA: 48 bases, framed from base 1. The CDR1 and CDR2 encoded by the germline V gene are SGDLS and YYNGEE. Cut back by 2 bases and 2 bases, the V and J ends lie 16 bases apart. The TCR beta CDR3 regions were amplified from RNA transcripts. The first round of RT-PCR for the TCR CDR3 was performed with the HTBI primer set and the Qiagen OneStep RT-PCR kit. Libraries were constructed in a second round of multiplex PCR, after which size selection and purification were performed. Sequencing of the libraries was done on an Illumina HiSeq2000 using paired-end 100 bp reads. The original methods were these. SOAPnuke was used to process the raw data, throwing out any read that contained adapters or uncalled bases, had a mean Phred below 15, or lacked an exact constant-primer or identifier match. High-quality paired reads were merged with COPE v1.2.5, and unique nucleotide sequences were defined as clonotypes. MiTCR v1.1 was used to align the clonotypes against IMGT TRBV, TRBD and TRBJ reference segments. The analysis included only V-J combinations with a frequency above 0.0001, which together covered roughly 99% of the repertoires. The TCS score was defined as the ratio of F50 (clonal expansion) to E x V (chaos), calculated using BLOSUM62-based TCRdist between CDR3 peptides within each V-J. Welch's t-statistics and random forest reduced some 510 V-J features to fewer than 15, which were used in a naive Bayes classifier (R e1071). TCRdb reanalyzed the raw reads on its own, using fastp at Q25 for trimming and MiXCR for clone calling, and kept in-frame beta chains. Rows are unified per CDR3 protein, each entry keeping the most common DNA and genes. V and J calls and clone size were set by TCRdb, not the authors. Within this sample are 660,000 or so distinct CDR3 sequences, with 20% to 25% of them counted one time only. The ten largest clones represent 30% to 40% of the sample.

Moderately to severely active disease, a Clinical Activity Score of at least 3, a NOSPECS grade of at least 4, and a duration under 3 months were present in ophthalmopathy patients. The study excluded patients with uncontrolled infections, other autoimmune diseases, pregnancy or lactation. Clinical symptoms, serum thyroxine and TRAb, thyroid ultrasound, and orbital computed tomography formed the basis for the diagnoses. Ficoll-Paque density gradient centrifugation was used to isolate PBMCs from around 9.1 ml of fresh peripheral blood. Total RNA was extracted using Trizol reagent, and RNA quality was assessed on an Agilent 2100 Bioanalyzer.

The sequence is built from TRBV9 and TRBJ2-5; TRBD1 could be the D gene, as 5 bases match. Sequencing was done on a sample of blood. This TCR was recovered from a man aged 25 to 40 with Graves' ophthalmopathy. The DNA sequence is given as TGTGCCAGCAGCGTCATCCTCGGAACAGGACAAGAGACCCAGTACTTC. Protein translation: CASSVILGTGQETQYF.